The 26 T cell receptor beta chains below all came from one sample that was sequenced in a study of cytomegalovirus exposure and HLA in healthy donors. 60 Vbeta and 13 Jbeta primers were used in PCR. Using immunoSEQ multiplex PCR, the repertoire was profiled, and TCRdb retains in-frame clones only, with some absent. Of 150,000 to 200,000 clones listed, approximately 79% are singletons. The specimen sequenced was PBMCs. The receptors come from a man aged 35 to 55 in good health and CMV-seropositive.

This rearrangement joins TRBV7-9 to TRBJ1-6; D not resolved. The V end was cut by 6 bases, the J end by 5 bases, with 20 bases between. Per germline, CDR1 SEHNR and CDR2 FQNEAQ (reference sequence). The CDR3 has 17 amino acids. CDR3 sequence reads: CASSKRKAALDNSPLHF. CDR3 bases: TGTGCCAGCAGTAAGCGCAAGGCCGCGTTGGATAATTCACCCCTCCACTTT.

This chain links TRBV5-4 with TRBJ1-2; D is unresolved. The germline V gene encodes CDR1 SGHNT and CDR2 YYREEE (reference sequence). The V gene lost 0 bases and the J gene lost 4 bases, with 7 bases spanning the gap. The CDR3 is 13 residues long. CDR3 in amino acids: CASSLEQIYGYTF. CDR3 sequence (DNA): TGTGCCAGCAGCTTGGAACAGATCTATGGCTACACCTTC.

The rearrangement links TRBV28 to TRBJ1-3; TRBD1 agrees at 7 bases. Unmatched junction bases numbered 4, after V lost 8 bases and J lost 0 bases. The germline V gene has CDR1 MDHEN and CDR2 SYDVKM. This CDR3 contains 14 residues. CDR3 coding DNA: TGTGCCAGCTTTGGGACAGTCTCTGGAAACACCATATATTTT. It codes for CASFGTVSGNTIYF.

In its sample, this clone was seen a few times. The CDR3 nucleotides are TGCGCCAGCAGCTTGGAGGAGGGCAGCTATGGCTACACCTTC. This encodes CASSLEEGSYGYTF. The chain couples TRBV5-1 to TRBJ1-2; D unresolved. The CDR3 is 14 amino acids. Looked up from germline, CDR1 is SGHRS and CDR2 is YFSETQ. V lost 0 bases and J lost 4, with 10 bases in between.

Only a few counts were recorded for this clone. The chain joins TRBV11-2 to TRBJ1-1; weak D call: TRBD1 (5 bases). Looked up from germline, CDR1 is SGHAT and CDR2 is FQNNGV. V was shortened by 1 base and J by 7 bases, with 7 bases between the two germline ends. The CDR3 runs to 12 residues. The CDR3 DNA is TGTGCCAGCAGCTTAGGGGGCGGTGAAGCTTTCTTT. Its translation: CASSLGGGEAFF.

This CDR3 is CASSPGRGGNTQYF. The CDR3 coding sequence is TGTGCCAGCAGTCCTGGGAGGGGAGGAAATACGCAGTATTTT. The V call is TRBV27, the J call TRBJ2-3; 7 nucleotides line up with TRBD2. The CDR3 loop spans 14 amino acids. From germline, CDR1 is MNHEY and CDR2 SMNVEV (reference sequence). The V and J ends lost 5 bases and 7 bases, in that order; junction bases with no gene match: 9.

The CDR3 DNA reads as TGTGCCAGCAGTTCCTCCGGGACAGGGGCAGTGCAGTACTTC. It specifies CASSSSGTGAVQYF. The chain joins TRBV27 to TRBJ2-7; 10 bases line up with TRBD1. Looked up from germline, CDR1 is MNHEY and CDR2 is SMNVEV (reference sequence). CDR3 size: 14 residues. After removal of 4 bases from V and 9 bases from J, the junction contained 9 bases not matched to a gene.

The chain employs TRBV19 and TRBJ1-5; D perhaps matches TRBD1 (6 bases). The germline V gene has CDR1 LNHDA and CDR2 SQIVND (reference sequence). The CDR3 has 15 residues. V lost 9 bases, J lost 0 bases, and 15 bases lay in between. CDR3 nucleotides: TGTGCCAGCCGCCGGGACAACCATAGCAATCAGCCCCAGCATTTT. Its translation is CASRRDNHSNQPQHF.

The CDR3 reads CASSESGGATDTQYF. The DNA of the CDR3 is TGTGCCAGCAGTGAAAGCGGGGGGGCAACAGATACGCAGTATTTT. The V gene is TRBV6-4, the J gene TRBJ2-3, with TRBD2 matching 10 bases. Trimming took 3 bases from V and 3 from J; bases not matched to a gene: 3. The CDR3 is 15 amino acids. From germline, CDR1 is MRHNA and CDR2 SNTAGT.

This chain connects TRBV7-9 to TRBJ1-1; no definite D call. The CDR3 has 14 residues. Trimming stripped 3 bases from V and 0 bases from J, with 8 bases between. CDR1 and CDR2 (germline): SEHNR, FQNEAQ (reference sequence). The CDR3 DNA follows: TGTGCCAGCAGCTTCACTTCTTTGAACACTGAAGCTTTCTTT. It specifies CASSFTSLNTEAFF.

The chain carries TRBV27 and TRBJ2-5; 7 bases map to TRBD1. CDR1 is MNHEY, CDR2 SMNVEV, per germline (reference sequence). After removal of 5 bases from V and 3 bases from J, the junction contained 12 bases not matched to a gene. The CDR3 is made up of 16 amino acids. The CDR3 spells CASSPLQGFVEETQYF. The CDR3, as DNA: TGTGCCAGCAGTCCTTTACAGGGGTTCGTTGAAGAGACCCAGTACTTC.

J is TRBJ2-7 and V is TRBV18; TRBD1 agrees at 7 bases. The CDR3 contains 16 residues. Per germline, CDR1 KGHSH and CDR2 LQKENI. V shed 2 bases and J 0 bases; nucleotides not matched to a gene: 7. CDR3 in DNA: TGTGCCAGCTCACCAACCCCGTCAGGGGGCTCCTACGAGCAGTACTTC. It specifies CASSPTPSGGSYEQYF.

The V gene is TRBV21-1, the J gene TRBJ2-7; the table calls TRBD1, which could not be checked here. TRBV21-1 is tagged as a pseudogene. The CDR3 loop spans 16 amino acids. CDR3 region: CASSTPRDRDPNEQYF. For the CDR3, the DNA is TGTGCCAGCAGCACCCCACGGGACAGGGATCCCAACGAGCAGTACTTC.

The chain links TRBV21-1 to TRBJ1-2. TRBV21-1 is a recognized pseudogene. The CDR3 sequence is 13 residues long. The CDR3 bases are TGTGCCAGCAGCTCCCGGGGAGACTATGGCTACACCTTC. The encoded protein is CASSSRGDYGYTF.

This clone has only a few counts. CDR3 loop: CASSQDRQGPREQYF. The CDR3, as DNA: TGCGCCAGCAGCCAAGATAGGCAGGGCCCGAGGGAGCAGTACTTC. This sequence joins TRBV4-3 and TRBJ2-7, with a tentative D call TRBD1 (5 bases). The CDR3 consists of 15 residues. Germline assignment: CDR1 LGHNA and CDR2 YSLEER. Trimming left V 0 bases short and J 7 bases short, with 16 bases between.

CDR3 sequence reads: CASVASGSTDTQYF. DNA for the CDR3: TGCGCCAGCGTGGCTAGCGGGAGCACAGATACGCAGTATTTT. The chain carries TRBV10-2 and TRBJ2-3; 8 positions match TRBD2. The ends lost 8 bases at V and 0 bases at J; junction bases unmatched: 4. The length of the CDR3 is 14 residues. Germline CDR1 is WSHSY and CDR2 is SAAADI.

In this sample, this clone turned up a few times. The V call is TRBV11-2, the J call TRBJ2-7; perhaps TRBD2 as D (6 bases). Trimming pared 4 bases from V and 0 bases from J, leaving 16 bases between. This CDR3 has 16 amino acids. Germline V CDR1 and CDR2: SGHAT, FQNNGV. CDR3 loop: CASSSGLRGFSYEQYF. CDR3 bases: TGTGCCAGCAGCTCGGGACTCCGCGGGTTCTCCTACGAGCAGTACTTC.

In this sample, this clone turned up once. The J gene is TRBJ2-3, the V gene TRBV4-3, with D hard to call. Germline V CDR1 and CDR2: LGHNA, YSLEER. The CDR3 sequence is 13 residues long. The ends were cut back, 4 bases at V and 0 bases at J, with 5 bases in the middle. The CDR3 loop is CASSRQSTDTQYF. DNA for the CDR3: TGCGCCAGCAGCCGACAAAGCACAGATACGCAGTATTTT.

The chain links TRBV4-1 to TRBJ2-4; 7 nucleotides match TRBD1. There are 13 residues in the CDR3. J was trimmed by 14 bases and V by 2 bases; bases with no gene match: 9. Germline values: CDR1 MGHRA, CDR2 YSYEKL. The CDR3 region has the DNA TGCGCCAGCAGCCAATACCGGGACAGCCAAGAGTACTTC. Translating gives CASSQYRDSQEYF.

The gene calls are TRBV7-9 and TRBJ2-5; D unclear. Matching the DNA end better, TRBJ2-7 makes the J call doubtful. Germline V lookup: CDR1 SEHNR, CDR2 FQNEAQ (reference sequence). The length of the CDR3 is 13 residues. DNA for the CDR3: TGTGCCAGCAGCTTAGGCCAGACATTCGAGCAGTACTTC. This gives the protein CASSLGQTFEQYF.

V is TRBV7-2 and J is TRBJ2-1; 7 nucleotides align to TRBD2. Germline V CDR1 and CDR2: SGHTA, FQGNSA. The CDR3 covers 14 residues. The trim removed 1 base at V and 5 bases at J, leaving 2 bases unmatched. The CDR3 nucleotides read TGTGCCAGCAGCTTAGGCGGGGGAAACAATGAGCAGTTCTTC. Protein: CASSLGGGNNEQFF.

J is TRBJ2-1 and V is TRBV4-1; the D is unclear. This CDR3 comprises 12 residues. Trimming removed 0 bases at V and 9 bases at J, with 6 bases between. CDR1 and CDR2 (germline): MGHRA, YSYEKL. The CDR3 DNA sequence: TGCGCCAGCAGCCAAGAGGCAACTGAGCAGTTCTTC. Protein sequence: CASSQEATEQFF.

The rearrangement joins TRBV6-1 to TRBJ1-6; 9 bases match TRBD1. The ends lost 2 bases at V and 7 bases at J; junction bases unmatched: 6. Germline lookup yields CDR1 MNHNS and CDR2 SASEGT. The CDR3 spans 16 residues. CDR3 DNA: TGTGCCAGCAGTGAATATGACAGGGGGTGGAATTCACCCCTCCACTTT. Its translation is CASSEYDRGWNSPLHF.

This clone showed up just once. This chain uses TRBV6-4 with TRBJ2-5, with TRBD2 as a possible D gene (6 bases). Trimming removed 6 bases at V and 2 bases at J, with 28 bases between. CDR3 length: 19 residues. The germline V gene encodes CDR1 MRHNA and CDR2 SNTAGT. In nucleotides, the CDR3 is TGTGCCAGCAGGGACCATTACCGATGCCTAACGGGGGATCAAGAGACCCAGTACTTC. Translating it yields CASRDHYRCLTGDQETQYF.

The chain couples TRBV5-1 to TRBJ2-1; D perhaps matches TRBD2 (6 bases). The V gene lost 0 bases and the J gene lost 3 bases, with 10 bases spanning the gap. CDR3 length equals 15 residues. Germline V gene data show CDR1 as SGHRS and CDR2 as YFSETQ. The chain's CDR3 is CASSLGGVGYNEQFF. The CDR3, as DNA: TGCGCCAGCAGCTTGGGGGGGGTCGGCTACAATGAGCAGTTCTTC.

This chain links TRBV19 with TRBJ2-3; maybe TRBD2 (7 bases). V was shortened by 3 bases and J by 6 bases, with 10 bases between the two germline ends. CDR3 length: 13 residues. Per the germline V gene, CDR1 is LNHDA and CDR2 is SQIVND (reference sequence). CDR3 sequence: CASSMGGQDTQYF. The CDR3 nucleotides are TGTGCCAGTAGTATGGGGGGGCAGGATACGCAGTATTTT.